This entry lists 25 T cell receptor beta chains sequenced from one sample in a study of cytomegalovirus exposure and HLA in healthy donors. Researchers ran the PCR with 60 Vbeta and 13 Jbeta primers. Data came from immunoSEQ multiplex PCR; TCRdb stores just in-frame clones and leaves some out. The sample lists about 140,000 clones, roughly three quarters occurring once. What was sequenced was PBMCs. The receptor source for this set is a female donor in good health and CMV-seronegative.

V and J are TRBV5-1 and TRBJ2-1; 12 bases map to TRBD2. This CDR3 spans 16 amino acids. The germline gives CDR1 SGHRS, CDR2 YFSETQ. The V gene end was trimmed by 2 bases and the J gene end by 4 bases; junction bases not matched to a gene: 4. The CDR3 DNA reads TGCGCCAGCAGCTTCGTCGGGACTAGCGGGTACAATGAGCAGTTCTTC. Translated: CASSFVGTSGYNEQFF.

This chain connects TRBV5-1 to TRBJ2-2; no clear D. CDR3 length: 15 residues. V was cut by 3 bases and J by 2 bases, with 11 bases left in between. Germline lookup yields CDR1 SGHRS and CDR2 YFSETQ. As DNA, the CDR3 is TGCGCCAGCAGCTCTAGAGCAACAAACACCGGGGAGCTGTTTTTT. Its translation is CASSSRATNTGELFF.

The rearrangement links TRBV2 to TRBJ2-6, with 10 bases identical to TRBD1. The CDR3 spans 20 residues. V gave up 1 base and J gave up 1 base; unmatched junction bases: 10. From germline, CDR1 is SNHLY and CDR2 FYNNEI. The CDR3 DNA reads TGTGCCAGCAGTGAAGGTAAGGACAGGGGGTTTCGTTCTGGGGCCAACGTCCTGACTTTC. Its translation is CASSEGKDRGFRSGANVLTF. The whole variable domain, filled in from reference TRBV2 and TRBJ2-6, reads EPEVTQTPSHQVTQMGQEVILRCVPISNHLYFYWYRQILGQKVEFLVSFYNNEISEKSEIFDDQFSVERPDGSNFTLKIRSTKLEDSAMYFCASSEGKDRGFRSGANVLTFGAGSRLTVL.

The rearrangement links TRBV2 to TRBJ1-1; 9 positions match TRBD1. Germline V lookup: CDR1 SNHLY, CDR2 FYNNEI. The CDR3 contains 15 residues. Unmatched junction bases numbered 3, after V lost 3 bases and J lost 1 base. The CDR3 loop is CASSDGTGRNTEAFF. CDR3 DNA sequence: TGTGCCAGCAGTGATGGGACAGGGCGGAACACTGAAGCTTTCTTT.

V usage is TRBV2 and J usage is TRBJ1-1; D gene unclear. With 6 bases removed from V and 0 bases from J, the gap between germline ends came to 11 bases. The CDR3 has 14 amino acids. Looked up from germline, CDR1 is SNHLY and CDR2 is FYNNEI. Here the CDR3 reads CASRPLVVNTEAFF. The DNA of the CDR3 is TGTGCCAGCAGGCCACTCGTAGTGAACACTGAAGCTTTCTTT.

The chain has TRBV18 and TRBJ2-7; 9 bases map to TRBD2. CDR1 is KGHSH, CDR2 LQKENI, per germline. CDR3 length: 16 amino acids. V was pared by 3 bases and J by 4 bases, with 10 bases of the junction left unmatched. CDR3 region: CASSPDVSGRTYEQYF. The CDR3 DNA reads TGTGCCAGCTCACCCGACGTGAGCGGGAGGACGTACGAGCAGTACTTC.

This clone was observed a few times. The V gene is TRBV5-6, the J gene TRBJ2-2; a weak D match, TRBD1 (5 bases). The CDR3 contains 16 residues. In germline, CDR1 is SGHDT, CDR2 YYEEEE. V lost 6 bases and J 1 base, leaving 16 bases between the germline ends. The CDR3 loop reads CASTFGSGQNTGELFF. DNA for the CDR3: TGTGCCAGCACCTTTGGTAGTGGACAGAACACCGGGGAGCTGTTTTTT.

The CDR3 region has the DNA TGTGCCAGCAGTACCTTCAGGTACGGTGAAGCTTTCTTT. Protein sequence: CASSTFRYGEAFF. The chain employs TRBV27 and TRBJ1-1; D ambiguous. This CDR3 is 13 amino acids long. Germline V gives CDR1 MNHEY, CDR2 SMNVEV (reference sequence). The germline V and J ends were trimmed by 5 bases and 7 bases, with 14 bases remaining between them.

The J gene is TRBJ2-7, the V gene TRBV27, with 8 bases fitting TRBD2. This CDR3 has 13 residues. CDR1 is MNHEY and CDR2 is SMNVEV in the germline V gene (reference sequence). With V trimmed by 5 bases and J by 0 bases, 0 bases remained unmatched. CDR3 sequence reads: CASSSGGSYEQYF. CDR3 nucleotide sequence: TGTGCCAGCAGTAGCGGGGGCTCCTACGAGCAGTACTTC.

The V and J genes are TRBV6-1 and TRBJ2-1, with TRBD2 matching over 11 bases. The CDR3 totals 16 residues. Trimming at V came to 1 base and at J to 7 bases, leaving 6 bases not matched to a gene. Germline V CDR1 and CDR2: MNHNS, SASEGT. For the CDR3, the DNA is TGTGCCAGCAGTGAAGAAATAGCGGGAGGGCATAATGAGCAGTTCTTC. Encoded protein: CASSEEIAGGHNEQFF.

This clone was observed once. The gene calls are TRBV27 and TRBJ1-5; 8 nucleotides align to TRBD1. The CDR3 contains 16 residues. Trimming removed 5 bases from V and 0 bases from J; junction bases left unmatched: 6. The germline CDR1 and CDR2 sequences are MNHEY and SMNVEV (reference sequence). The CDR3 sequence is CASSRQGARSNQPQHF. For the CDR3, the DNA is TGTGCCAGCAGTCGGCAGGGGGCACGTAGCAATCAGCCCCAGCATTTT.

This clone was seen more than once but under ten times. The chain links TRBV5-6 to TRBJ2-2; no clear D. Trimming stripped 1 base from V and 7 bases from J, with 5 bases between. The germline V gene encodes CDR1 SGHDT and CDR2 YYEEEE. The CDR3 is made up of 12 amino acids. This CDR3 is CASSLTHGELFF. The CDR3 DNA reads TGTGCCAGCAGCTTGACTCACGGGGAGCTGTTTTTT.

The chain carries TRBV5-1 and TRBJ2-5; 7 bases line up with TRBD1. Germline loops: CDR1 SGHRS, CDR2 YFSETQ. The CDR3 runs 15 residues. Trimming at V came to 7 bases and at J to 1 base, leaving 10 bases not matched to a gene. CDR3 DNA: TGCGCCAGCCAAACGAGGGGGCCAGGCCAAGAGACCCAGTACTTC. Translating it yields CASQTRGPGQETQYF.

This chain connects TRBV2 to TRBJ1-2; D gene ambiguous. From germline, CDR1 is SNHLY and CDR2 FYNNEI. The V end lost 1 base, the J end lost 4 bases, and 10 bases lay between the germline ends. The CDR3 runs to 14 residues. This chain's CDR3 is CASSEVGTSYGYTF. The CDR3 coding sequence is TGTGCCAGCAGTGAAGTTGGTACATCCTATGGCTACACCTTC.

V and J are TRBV7-2 and TRBJ2-3; 7 positions match TRBD1. CDR1 is SGHTA, CDR2 FQGNSA, per germline. The CDR3 loop spans 14 amino acids. With V trimmed by 6 bases and J by 5 bases, 8 bases remained unmatched. CDR3 coding DNA: TGTGCCAGCAGACAGGGGCCGATACAAGATACGCAGTATTTT. Translated: CASRQGPIQDTQYF.

The genes are TRBV30 and TRBJ1-6, with 8 bases aligning to TRBD1. The V segment lost 3 bases and the J segment 9 bases; nucleotides outside the gene matches: 7. Germline CDR1 GTSNPN, CDR2 SVGIG (reference sequence). The CDR3 loop spans 14 amino acids. CDR3 DNA sequence: TGTGCCTGGAGAGGACAGGGCTTTGGTTCACCCCTCCACTTT. Amino acids: CAWRGQGFGSPLHF.

This chain connects TRBV6-1 to TRBJ1-1, with TRBD1 matching 8 bases. The CDR3 length is 15 residues. CDR1 and CDR2 from the germline V gene are MNHNS and SASEGT. V lost 8 bases to trimming and J lost 5 bases; unmatched junction nucleotides: 13. CDR3 bases: TGTGCCAGCGGCCGGACCGGACAGGGTTATACTGAAGCTTTCTTT. It encodes CASGRTGQGYTEAFF.

CDR3 sequence: CASHRTSGRPSGEQFF. The CDR3 coding sequence is TGTGCCAGTCACCGGACTAGCGGGAGGCCCAGCGGTGAGCAGTTCTTC. The genes are TRBV27 and TRBJ2-1; 14 bases agree with TRBD2. CDR3 length equals 16 residues. V shed 9 bases, J shed 9 bases, and the junction held 13 bases outside the gene matches. Per germline, CDR1 MNHEY and CDR2 SMNVEV (reference sequence).

The chain carries TRBV6-6 and TRBJ1-5; no clear D gene. This CDR3 has 10 residues. Germline-derived CDR1 and CDR2 are MNHNY and SVGAGI (reference sequence). Trimming left V 8 bases short and J 7 bases short, with 6 bases between. CDR3 sequence reads: CASGRQPQHF. CDR3 in DNA: TGTGCCAGCGGGAGGCAGCCCCAGCATTTT.

V is TRBV4-3 and J is TRBJ1-2; D is possibly TRBD1 (5 bases). The germline V gene has CDR1 LGHNA and CDR2 YSLEER. The CDR3 spans 14 residues. Trimming left V 8 bases short and J 7 bases short, with 20 bases between. The DNA for the CDR3 is TGCGCCAGCCGGTATACAGGAGGGGAGGTTGGCTACACCTTC. Translating gives CASRYTGGEVGYTF.

The CDR3 nucleotides are TGTGCCAGCAGCCCGGGACAGTTCTATGGCTACACCTTC. It is translated as CASSPGQFYGYTF. The V and J genes are TRBV7-2 and TRBJ1-2; 7 positions match TRBD1. The CDR3 runs to 13 residues. The germline CDR1 and CDR2 sequences are SGHTA and FQGNSA. The ends lost 5 bases at V and 4 bases at J; junction bases unmatched: 4.

The genes are TRBV2 and TRBJ2-5, with D possibly matching TRBD2 (6 bases). The J call may be wrong; the DNA end is better matched by TRBJ2-7. The CDR3 sequence is 11 residues long. CDR1 is SNHLY, CDR2 FYNNEI, per germline. In DNA form, the CDR3 reads TGTGCCAGTGGGGGGTCCTACGAGCAGTACTTC. This codes for CASGGSYEQYF.

The rearrangement uses TRBV2 and TRBJ1-2; D possibly corresponds to TRBD1 (5 bases). The CDR3 totals 17 residues. Germline CDR1 is SNHLY and CDR2 is FYNNEI. Trimming removed 2 bases at V and 7 bases at J, with 23 bases between. The CDR3 region has the DNA TGTGCCAGCAGTGAACTTGTCGGAGGGAGGGGATTCGGTGGCTACACCTTC. Protein product: CASSELVGGRGFGGYTF.

This chain connects TRBV11-3 to TRBJ2-7; D gene uncertain. V gave up 5 bases and J gave up 5 bases, with 16 bases separating them. The germline gives CDR1 SGHNT, CDR2 YENEEA. CDR3 length: 14 amino acids. In DNA form, the CDR3 reads TGTGCCAGCAGCCCTGGGCCACAGAGCAACGAGCAGTACTTC. Translating it yields CASSPGPQSNEQYF.

The V call is TRBV7-6, the J call TRBJ1-6; no definite D call. The V end lost 6 bases, the J end lost 9 bases, and 15 bases lay between the germline ends. Germline CDR1 is SGHVS and CDR2 is FNYEAQ. This CDR3 has 14 residues. CDR3 loop: CASSPRVRGSPLHF. CDR3 nucleotide sequence: TGTGCCAGCAGTCCTCGGGTCCGAGGTTCACCCCTCCACTTT.